The 12 T cell receptor beta chains listed next were all sequenced from one sample in a study of T cell responses to AZD1222 COVID-19 vaccine. The repertoire was sequenced with immunoSEQ multiplex PCR; TCRdb's copy has only in-frame clones and lacks some. The sample shows 180,000 or so clones, 75% to 90% of them seen only once. This specimen consisted of peripheral blood, obtained 28 days after the second dose of the MenACWY control vaccine. The source is an adult who received the MenACWY meningococcal vaccine as a control.

This clone has just one count. The gene calls are TRBV6-1 and TRBJ2-1; 7 bases align to TRBD2. V lost 4 bases to trimming and J lost 0 bases; unmatched junction nucleotides: 12. CDR3 size: 18 residues. Germline V CDR1 and CDR2: MNHNS, SASEGT. The CDR3 nucleotides read TGTGCCAGCAGTGGCCCCTTCGGGCGGGAGTCCTCCTACAATGAGCAGTTCTTC. Translation: CASSGPFGRESSYNEQFF.

The chain uses TRBV7-8 and TRBJ1-5; D is uncertain. The CDR3 covers 14 residues. V was pared by 5 bases and J by 0 bases, with 8 bases between. Germline loops: CDR1 SGHVS, CDR2 FQNEAQ. DNA of the CDR3: TGTGCCAGCAGCCGGACGGGTAGCAATCAGCCCCAGCATTTT. This gives the protein CASSRTGSNQPQHF.

The chain is built from TRBV11-2 and TRBJ2-6; D is unclear. V lost 0 bases and J lost 3, with 6 bases in between. CDR1 and CDR2 (germline): SGHAT, FQNNGV. The CDR3 runs 15 residues. Here the CDR3 DNA reads TGTGCCAGCAGCTTAGAAGGGCTTGGGGCCAACGTCCTGACTTTC. As protein: CASSLEGLGANVLTF.

The chain has TRBV18 and TRBJ2-7, with a tentative D call TRBD1 (6 bases). Germline V lookup: CDR1 KGHSH, CDR2 LQKENI. The CDR3 loop spans 13 amino acids. V was shortened by 2 bases and J by 3 bases, with 8 bases between the two germline ends. The chain's CDR3 is CASSPGGFYEQYF. In DNA form, the CDR3 reads TGTGCCAGCTCACCAGGGGGCTTCTACGAGCAGTACTTC.

The V gene is TRBV4-1, the J gene TRBJ2-3, with D tentatively TRBD2 (6 bases). Trimming took 1 base from V and 5 from J, leaving 10 bases between them. Germline V gene lookup returns CDR1 MGHRA and CDR2 YSYEKL. The CDR3 runs to 14 residues. CDR3 nucleotides: TGCGCCAGCAGCCAAGCAGTTAGCGGAGATACGCAGTATTTT. Amino acid sequence: CASSQAVSGDTQYF.

The chain recombines TRBV5-5 with TRBJ2-7; D might be TRBD2 (6 bases). V dropped 0 bases and J dropped 3 bases, with 10 bases sitting between them. This CDR3 is built from 14 residues. Germline V gene data show CDR1 as SGHKS and CDR2 as YYEKEE (reference sequence). CDR3 sequence (DNA): TGTGCCAGCAGCTTGGTAGCGGTAAGCTACGAGCAGTACTTC. Residues: CASSLVAVSYEQYF.

The V gene is TRBV7-8, the J gene TRBJ1-2; a possible D gene is TRBD1 (5 bases). The CDR3 is made up of 12 amino acids. Trimming removed 7 bases at V and 7 bases at J, with 13 bases between. Germline V gene lookup returns CDR1 SGHVS and CDR2 FQNEAQ. The CDR3 region is CASTQDTIGYTF. CDR3 in DNA: TGTGCCAGCACCCAGGACACCATTGGCTACACCTTC.

The chain combines TRBV10-3 with TRBJ2-3; 13 nucleotides match TRBD2. Trimming took 7 bases from V and 4 from J; bases not matched to a gene: 17. Germline lookup yields CDR1 ENHRY and CDR2 SYGVKD. CDR3 length equals 19 residues. The CDR3, as DNA: TGTGCCATCATGCGGGAAGGGGGACTAGCGGGAACGGGGGCAGATACGCAGTATTTT. Translating it yields CAIMREGGLAGTGADTQYF.

The V gene is TRBV5-4, the J gene TRBJ2-2; no firm D call. Trimming pared 4 bases from V and 0 bases from J, leaving 10 bases between. Germline V gene data show CDR1 as SGHNT and CDR2 as YYREEE (reference sequence). The CDR3 has 15 amino acids. The CDR3 DNA reads TGTGCCAGCAGCCCAGAGTGGACGAACACCGGGGAGCTGTTTTTT. Residues: CASSPEWTNTGELFF.

CDR3 amino acids: CASSLEGGLGQPQHF. The CDR3, as DNA: TGTGCCAGCAGCTTAGAGGGGGGGTTGGGTCAGCCCCAGCATTTT. The chain combines TRBV7-9 with TRBJ1-5, with D possibly being TRBD1 (6 bases). This CDR3 is built from 15 residues. Germline CDR1 reads SEHNR; CDR2 reads FQNEAQ (reference sequence). V lost 1 base, J lost 6 bases, and 13 bases lay in between.

The chain links TRBV27 to TRBJ2-1; TRBD2 matches at 12 bases. Per the germline V gene, CDR1 is MNHEY and CDR2 is SMNVEV (reference sequence). This CDR3 has 15 residues. The V segment lost 2 bases and the J segment 7 bases; nucleotides outside the gene matches: 3. The CDR3 DNA reads TGTGCCAGCAGTTTAAGACTAGCGGGAGTTAATGAGCAGTTCTTC. Its translation is CASSLRLAGVNEQFF.

V gene TRBV10-3 combines with J gene TRBJ2-1; D is possibly TRBD1 (6 bases). The CDR3 sequence is 15 residues long. The germline gives CDR1 ENHRY, CDR2 SYGVKD. Trimming left V 4 bases short and J 5 bases short, with 15 bases between. CDR3 residues: CAISVRGNENNEQFF. The CDR3 nucleotides read TGTGCCATCAGTGTAAGGGGGAACGAGAACAATGAGCAGTTCTTC.